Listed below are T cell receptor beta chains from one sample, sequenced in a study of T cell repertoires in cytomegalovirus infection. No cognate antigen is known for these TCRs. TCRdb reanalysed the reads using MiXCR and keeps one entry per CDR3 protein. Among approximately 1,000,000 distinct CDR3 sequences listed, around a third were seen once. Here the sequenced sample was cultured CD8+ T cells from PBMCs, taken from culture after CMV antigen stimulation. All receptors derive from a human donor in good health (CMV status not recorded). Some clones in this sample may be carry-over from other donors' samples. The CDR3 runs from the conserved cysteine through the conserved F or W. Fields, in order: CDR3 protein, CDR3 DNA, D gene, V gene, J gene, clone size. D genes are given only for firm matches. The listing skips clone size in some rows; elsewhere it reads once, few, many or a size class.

CASSLNRGSEAFF	TGTGCCAGCAGCTTAAACCGGGGCTCTGAAGCTTTCTTT	.	TRBV7-3	TRBJ1-1	.
CASSEDSEAFF	TGTGCCAGCAGTGAAGACAGTGAGGCTTTCTTT	.	TRBV2	TRBJ1-1	.
CASSHRPGTSTDTQYF	TGCGCCAGCAGCCACAGACCGGGAACTAGCACAGATACGCAGTATTTT	.	TRBV4-1	TRBJ2-3	.
CASTGDSSYNSPLHF	TGTGCCAGCACGGGGGATAGCTCCTATAATTCACCCCTCCACTTT	.	TRBV27	TRBJ1-6	.
CASSPNQPQHF	TGTGCCAGCAGCCCCAATCAGCCCCAGCATTTT	.	TRBV7-2	TRBJ1-5	many
CASSTPSGPTNEKLFF	TGTGCCAGCAGTACCCCCTCAGGGCCAACTAATGAAAAACTGTTTTTT	.	TRBV12-3/TRBV12-4	TRBJ1-4	few
CATKPGHYTGELFF	TGTGCCACCAAACCGGGACACTACACCGGGGAGCTGTTTTTT	.	TRBV19	TRBJ2-2	.
CASSLVAGEDYGYTF	TGTGCCAGCAGTTTAGTTGCAGGGGAGGACTATGGCTACACCTTC	.	TRBV12-3/TRBV12-4	TRBJ1-2	.
CASSYSGPSNTGELFF	TGTGCCAGCAGTTACAGCGGACCTTCGAACACCGGGGAGCTGTTTTTT	.	TRBV12-3/TRBV12-4	TRBJ2-2	.
CASSLGNVGNQPQHF	TGTGCCAGCAGTTTGGGGAATGTAGGGAATCAGCCCCAGCATTTT	.	TRBV28	TRBJ1-5	.
CASRGGENTEAFF	TGCGCCAGCCGGGGTGGGGAGAACACTGAAGCTTTCTTT	.	TRBV5-1	TRBJ1-1	few
CASEDSQETQYF	TGTGCCAGCGAGGATTCCCAAGAGACCCAGTACTTC	.	TRBV6-5	TRBJ2-5	.
CASRSSMNTEAFF	TGTGCCAGCCGTTCTTCAATGAACACTGAAGCTTTCTTT	.	TRBV6-6	TRBJ1-1	few
CASRLIPSSYNEQFF	TGTGCCAGCAGGCTTATACCTTCCTCCTACAATGAGCAGTTCTTC	.	TRBV6-1	TRBJ2-1	few
CASSPEYRGNSPLHF	TGTGCCAGCAGCCCGGAGTATCGGGGAAATTCACCCCTCCACTTT	.	TRBV7-8	TRBJ1-6	.
CVGWALNTEAFF	TGTGTTGGCTGGGCCTTGAACACTGAAGCTTTCTTT	.	TRBV19	TRBJ1-1	few
CASSLQNLATNTEAFF	TGTGCCAGCAGCCTTCAGAACCTCGCCACGAACACTGAAGCTTTCTTT	.	TRBV5-5	TRBJ1-1	few
CASSIDVYGYTF	TGTGCCAGTAGTATCGACGTCTATGGCTACACCTTC	.	TRBV19	TRBJ1-2	.
CASSQSIPGQGKETQYF	TGCGCCAGCAGTCAATCTATTCCGGGACAGGGGAAAGAGACCCAGTACTTC	TRBD1	TRBV23-1	TRBJ2-5	few
CSVTGRVGFSYEQYF	TGCAGCGTAACAGGGAGGGTAGGTTTCTCCTACGAGCAGTACTTC	.	TRBV29-1	TRBJ2-7	few
CANSPGTLGSQPQHF	TGTGCCAACAGCCCCGGGACCTTAGGAAGTCAGCCCCAGCATTTT	.	TRBV7-3	TRBJ1-5	.
CASSAGLERDEQFF	TGTGCCAGCAGTGCGGGACTAGAAAGGGATGAGCAGTTCTTC	TRBD2	TRBV6-1	TRBJ2-1	.
CASSERVGDENTGELFF	TGTGCCAGCAGTGAACGAGTAGGGGACGAAAACACCGGGGAGCTGTTTTTT	.	TRBV6-1	TRBJ2-2	.
CASSRTSGLLEQFF	TGTGCCAGCAGCCGGACTAGCGGATTGCTTGAGCAGTTCTTC	TRBD2	TRBV7-6	TRBJ2-1	few
CASSQDLTEETQYF	TGCGCCAGCAGCCAAGATCTCACCGAAGAGACCCAGTACTTC	.	TRBV4-1	TRBJ2-5	.
CASSSPQGQNTEAFF	TGTGCCAGCAGCTCCCCCCAGGGACAGAACACTGAAGCTTTCTTT	.	TRBV7-9	TRBJ1-1	few
CASSESGTDTQYF	TGTGCCAGCAGTGAGTCAGGCACAGATACGCAGTATTTT	.	TRBV6-4	TRBJ2-3	many
CASSEGTGGDGYTF	TGTGCCAGCAGCGAGGGGACAGGGGGAGATGGCTACACCTTC	TRBD1	TRBV5-6	TRBJ1-2	.
CSVEGGVVETQYF	TGCAGCGTTGAAGGGGGCGTAGTGGAGACCCAGTACTTC	.	TRBV29-1	TRBJ2-5	.
CASKGSYGYTF	TGTGCCTCCAAAGGAAGCTATGGCTACACCTTC	.	TRBV19	TRBJ1-2	once
CASSLMVYTGELFF	TGTGCCAGCAGTTTAATGGTTTACACCGGGGAGCTGTTTTTT	.	TRBV12-3/TRBV12-4	TRBJ2-2	few
CASSEETSGAYNEQFF	TGTGCCAGCAGTGAAGAGACTAGCGGGGCCTACAATGAGCAGTTCTTC	TRBD2	TRBV2	TRBJ2-1	.
CASSPPNTNTGELFF	TGTGCCAGCAGCCCTCCGAATACGAACACCGGGGAGCTGTTTTTT	.	TRBV7-9	TRBJ2-2	.
CASSLEGFTEAFF	TGTGCCAGCAGCTTAGAGGGGTTCACTGAAGCTTTCTTT	.	TRBV7-2	TRBJ1-1	many
CASSGQGALRDGYTF	TGTGCCAGCTCCGGACAGGGCGCGCTGCGGGATGGCTACACCTTC	TRBD1	TRBV2	TRBJ1-2	few
CASSTDLLVEQFF	TGTGCCAGTAGTACCGACCTTCTTGTTGAGCAGTTCTTC	.	TRBV19	TRBJ2-1	few
CASSRTAEGALYNSPLHF	TGTGCCAGCAGCCGAACCGCAGAAGGGGCGCTTTATAATTCACCCCTCCACTTT	.	TRBV7-2	TRBJ1-6	few
CSAHPGQRNEKLFF	TGCAGTGCACACCCGGGACAGAGGAATGAAAAACTGTTTTTT	TRBD1	TRBV20-1	TRBJ1-4	.
CASSYSGTATEAFF	TGTGCCAGCAGTTACTCCGGGACTGCCACGGAAGCTTTCTTT	.	TRBV6-6	TRBJ1-1	.
CASSFGRLNEKLFF	TGTGCCAGCAGCTTTGGACGGCTGAATGAAAAACTGTTTTTT	.	TRBV7-6	TRBJ1-4	many
CASGLGRGSTDTQYF	TGTGCTAGTGGTTTGGGGCGGGGGAGCACAGATACGCAGTATTTT	TRBD2	TRBV12-5	TRBJ2-3	few
CASSSGQNLAIQETQYF	TGTGCCAGCAGTTCGGGGCAGAATCTCGCCATCCAAGAGACCCAGTACTTC	.	TRBV12-3/TRBV12-4	TRBJ2-5	few
CASSFHNREDGYTF	TGTGCCAGCAGTTTCCATAACAGGGAAGATGGCTACACCTTC	.	TRBV12-3/TRBV12-4	TRBJ1-2	few
CASRPGGQPQHF	TGTGCCAGCAGGCCGGGAGGGCAGCCCCAGCATTTT	.	TRBV6-1	TRBJ1-5	.
CASSFGDRVFTDTQYF	TGTGCCAGCAGTTTTGGGGACAGAGTTTTCACAGATACGCAGTATTTT	TRBD1	TRBV27	TRBJ2-3	.
CSADRPSIHNEQFF	TGCAGTGCCGACCGACCGAGTATACACAATGAGCAGTTCTTC	.	TRBV20-1	TRBJ2-1	few
CASSYRAPGPYNEQFF	TGTGCCAGCAGTTATAGAGCCCCGGGCCCCTACAATGAGCAGTTCTTC	.	TRBV6-5	TRBJ2-1	few
CASSFATDRVGDTQYF	TGCGCCAGCAGCTTTGCTACGGACAGGGTGGGAGATACGCAGTATTTT	TRBD1	TRBV5-1	TRBJ2-3	.
CASSFVSTEAFF	TGTGCCAGCAGCTTTGTGTCCACTGAAGCTTTCTTT	.	TRBV7-9	TRBJ1-1	.